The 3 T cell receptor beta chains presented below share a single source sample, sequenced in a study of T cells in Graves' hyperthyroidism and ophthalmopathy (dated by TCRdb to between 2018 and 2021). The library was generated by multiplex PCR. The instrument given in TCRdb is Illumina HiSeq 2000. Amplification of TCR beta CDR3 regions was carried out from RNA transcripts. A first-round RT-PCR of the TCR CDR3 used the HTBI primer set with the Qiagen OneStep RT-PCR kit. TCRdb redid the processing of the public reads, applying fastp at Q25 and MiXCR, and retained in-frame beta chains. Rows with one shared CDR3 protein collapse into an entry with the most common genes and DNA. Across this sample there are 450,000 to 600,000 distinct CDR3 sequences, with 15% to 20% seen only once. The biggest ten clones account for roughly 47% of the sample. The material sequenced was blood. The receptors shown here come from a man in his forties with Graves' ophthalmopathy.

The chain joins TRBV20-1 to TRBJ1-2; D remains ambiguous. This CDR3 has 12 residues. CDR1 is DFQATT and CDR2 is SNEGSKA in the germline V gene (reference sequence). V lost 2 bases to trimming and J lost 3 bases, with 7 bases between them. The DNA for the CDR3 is TGCAGTGCTAGACCGGGCGACTATGGCTACACCTTC. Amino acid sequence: CSARPGDYGYTF.

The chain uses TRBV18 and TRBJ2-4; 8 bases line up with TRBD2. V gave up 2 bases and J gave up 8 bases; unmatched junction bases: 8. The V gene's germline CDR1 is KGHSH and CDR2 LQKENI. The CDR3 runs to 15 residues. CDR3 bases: TGTGCCAGCTCACCAGAAGCGGGAGCGTGGGACATTCAGTACTTC. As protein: CASSPEAGAWDIQYF.

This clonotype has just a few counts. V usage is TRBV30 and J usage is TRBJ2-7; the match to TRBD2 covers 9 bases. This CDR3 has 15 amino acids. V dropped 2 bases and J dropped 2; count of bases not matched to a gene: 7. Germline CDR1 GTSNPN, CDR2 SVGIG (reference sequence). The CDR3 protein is CAWSPRSGRTYEQYF. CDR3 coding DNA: TGTGCCTGGAGTCCCAGGAGCGGGAGGACCTACGAGCAGTACTTC.